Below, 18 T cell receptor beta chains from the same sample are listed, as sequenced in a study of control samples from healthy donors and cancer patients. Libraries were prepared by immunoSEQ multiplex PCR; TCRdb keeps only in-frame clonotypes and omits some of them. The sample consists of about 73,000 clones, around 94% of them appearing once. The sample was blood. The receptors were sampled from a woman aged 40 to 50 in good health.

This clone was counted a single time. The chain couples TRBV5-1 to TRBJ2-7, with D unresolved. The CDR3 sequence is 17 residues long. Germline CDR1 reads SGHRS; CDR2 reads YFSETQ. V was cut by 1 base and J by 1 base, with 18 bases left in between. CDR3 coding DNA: TGCGCCAGCAGCTTGACCTTTGACGGCCCGGGTTCCTACGAGCAGTACTTC. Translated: CASSLTFDGPGSYEQYF.

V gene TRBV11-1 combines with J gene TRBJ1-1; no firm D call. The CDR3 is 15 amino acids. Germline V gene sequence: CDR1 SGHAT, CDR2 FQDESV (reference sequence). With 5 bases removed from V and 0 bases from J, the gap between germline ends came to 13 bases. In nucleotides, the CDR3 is TGTGCCAGCAGCCCCCGGGAAAAGATGAACACTGAAGCTTTCTTT. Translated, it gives CASSPREKMNTEAFF.

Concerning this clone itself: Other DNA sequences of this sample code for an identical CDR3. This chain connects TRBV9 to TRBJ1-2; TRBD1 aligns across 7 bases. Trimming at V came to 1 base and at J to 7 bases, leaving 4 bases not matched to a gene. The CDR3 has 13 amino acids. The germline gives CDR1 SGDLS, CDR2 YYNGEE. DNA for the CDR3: TGTGCCAGCAGCGTAAAGGGGGCGGGTGGCTACACCTTC. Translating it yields CASSVKGAGGYTF.

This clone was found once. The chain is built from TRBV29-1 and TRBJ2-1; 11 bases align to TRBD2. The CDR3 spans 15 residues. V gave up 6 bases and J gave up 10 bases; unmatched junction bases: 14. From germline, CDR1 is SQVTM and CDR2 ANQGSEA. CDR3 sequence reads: CSVTRTSGYVSEQFF. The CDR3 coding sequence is TGCAGCGTGACTAGGACTAGCGGGTATGTTAGCGAGCAGTTCTTC.

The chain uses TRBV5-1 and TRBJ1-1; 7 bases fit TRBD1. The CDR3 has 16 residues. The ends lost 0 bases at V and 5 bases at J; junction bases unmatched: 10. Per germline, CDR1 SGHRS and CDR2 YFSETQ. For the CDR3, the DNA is TGCGCCAGCAGCTTGGTAGGGGGCGCTCGCTTTACTGAAGCTTTCTTT. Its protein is CASSLVGGARFTEAFF.

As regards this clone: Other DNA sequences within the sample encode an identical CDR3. In nucleotides, the CDR3 is TGTGCCAGCAGCTTCTCCCCCTACGAGCAGTACTTC. Translation gives CASSFSPYEQYF. V is TRBV7-9 and J is TRBJ2-7; D is ambiguous. This CDR3 region has 12 residues. The ends were cut back, 3 bases at V and 2 bases at J, with 5 bases in the middle. In germline, CDR1 is SEHNR, CDR2 FQNEAQ (reference sequence). Looking up the rest from reference TRBV7-9 and TRBJ2-7 gives the full variable domain: DTGVSQNPRHKITKRGQNVTFRCDPISEHNRLYWYRQTLGQGPEFLTYFQNEAQLEKSRLLSDRFSAERPKGSFSTLEIQRTEQGDSAMYLCASSFSPYEQYFGPGTRLTVT.

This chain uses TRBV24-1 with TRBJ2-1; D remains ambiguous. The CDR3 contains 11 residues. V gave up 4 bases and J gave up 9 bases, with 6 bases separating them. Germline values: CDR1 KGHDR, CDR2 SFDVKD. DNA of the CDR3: TGTGCCACCAGTGAAGGTCCTGAGCAGTTCTTC. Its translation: CATSEGPEQFF.

CDR3: CASSRTGIPYNEQFF. The CDR3 region has the DNA TGTGCCAGCAGTCGGACAGGGATCCCCTACAATGAGCAGTTCTTC. J is TRBJ2-1 and V is TRBV6-2 or TRBV6-3; 8 bases match TRBD1. Germline loops: CDR1 MNHEY, CDR2 SVGEGT. CDR3 length: 15 amino acids. The trim removed 5 bases at V and 2 bases at J, leaving 5 bases unmatched.

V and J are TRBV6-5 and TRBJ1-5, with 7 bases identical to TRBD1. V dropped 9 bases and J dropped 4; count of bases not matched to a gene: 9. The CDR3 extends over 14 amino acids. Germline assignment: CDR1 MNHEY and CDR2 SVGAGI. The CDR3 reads CASHGQGVNQPQHF. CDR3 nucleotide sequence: TGTGCCAGTCACGGGCAGGGGGTAAATCAGCCCCAGCATTTT.

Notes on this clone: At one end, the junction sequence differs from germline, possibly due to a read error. CDR3 loop: CAPSGGGGGDNEQFF. For the CDR3, the DNA is TGCGCCCCCAGCGGAGGCGGGGGGGGTGATAATGAGCAGTTCTTC. The chain is built from TRBV9 and TRBJ2-1; 9 nucleotides line up with TRBD2. The length of the CDR3 is 15 residues. Per germline, CDR1 SGDLS and CDR2 YYNGEE.

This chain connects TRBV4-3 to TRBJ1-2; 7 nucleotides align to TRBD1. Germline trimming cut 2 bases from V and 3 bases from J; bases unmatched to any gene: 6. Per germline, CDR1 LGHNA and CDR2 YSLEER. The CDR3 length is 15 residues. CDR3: CASSQRGGQYYGYTF. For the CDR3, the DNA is TGCGCCAGCAGCCAAAGAGGGGGACAGTACTATGGCTACACCTTC.

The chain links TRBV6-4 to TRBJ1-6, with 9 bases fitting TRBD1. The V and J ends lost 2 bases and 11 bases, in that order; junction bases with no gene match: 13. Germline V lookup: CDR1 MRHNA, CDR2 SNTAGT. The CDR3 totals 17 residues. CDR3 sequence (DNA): TGTGCCAGCAGTGACGTTAGTGCCGACAGGGGGAGGGCACCCCTCCACTTT. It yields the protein CASSDVSADRGRAPLHF.

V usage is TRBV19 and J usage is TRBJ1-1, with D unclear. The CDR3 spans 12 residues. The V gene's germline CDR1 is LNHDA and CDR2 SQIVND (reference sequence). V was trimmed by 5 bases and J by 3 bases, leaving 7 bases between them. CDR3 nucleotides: TGTGCCAGTAGTGGTAGGTACACTGAAGCTTTCTTT. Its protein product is CASSGRYTEAFF.

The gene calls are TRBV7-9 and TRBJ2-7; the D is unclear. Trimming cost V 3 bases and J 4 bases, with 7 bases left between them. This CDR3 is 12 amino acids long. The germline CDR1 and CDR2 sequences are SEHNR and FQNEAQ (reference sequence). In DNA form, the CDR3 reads TGTGCCAGCAGCTTTTTCGGGTACGAGCAGTACTTC. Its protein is CASSFFGYEQYF.

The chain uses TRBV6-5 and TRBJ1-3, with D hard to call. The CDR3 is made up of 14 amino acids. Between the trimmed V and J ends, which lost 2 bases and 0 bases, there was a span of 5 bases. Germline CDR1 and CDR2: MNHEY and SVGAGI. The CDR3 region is CASSYLRSGNTIYF. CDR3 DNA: TGTGCCAGCAGTTACCTACGCTCTGGAAACACCATATATTTT.

CDR3 bases: TGTGCCACCAGCAGGGAGGGGCTCGAGCAGTACTTC. Amino acid sequence: CATSREGLEQYF. The V and J genes are TRBV15 and TRBJ2-7; the D gene is possibly TRBD2 (6 bases). The CDR3 has 12 amino acids. Trimming stripped 3 bases from V and 6 bases from J, with 9 bases between. Germline CDR1 and CDR2: LNHNV and YYDKDF (reference sequence).

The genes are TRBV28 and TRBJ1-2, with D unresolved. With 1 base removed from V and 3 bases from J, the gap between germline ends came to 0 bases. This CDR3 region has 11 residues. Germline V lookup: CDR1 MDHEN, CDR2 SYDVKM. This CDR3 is CASSLYYGYTF. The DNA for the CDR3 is TGTGCCAGCAGTTTATACTATGGCTACACCTTC.

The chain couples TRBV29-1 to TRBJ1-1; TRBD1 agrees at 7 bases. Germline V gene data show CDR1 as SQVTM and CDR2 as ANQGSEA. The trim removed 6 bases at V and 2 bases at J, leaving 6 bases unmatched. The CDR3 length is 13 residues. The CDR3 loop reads CSVAGTANTEAFF. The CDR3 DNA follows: TGCAGCGTAGCCGGGACAGCTAACACTGAAGCTTTCTTT.